The rows below give T cell receptor beta chains drawn from one sample of a study of shared clonotypes between healthy human individuals. Using immunoSEQ multiplex PCR, the repertoire was profiled, and TCRdb retains in-frame clones only, with some absent. The sample gives 1.4 million to 1.5 million clones, roughly 96% of which show up once; 0.95% to 1.5% is in the top ten. Sequences were obtained from naive CD4+ T cells sorted from blood. The origin of the receptors is a man aged 30 to 45 in good health. Both conserved end residues are trimmed from each CDR3. D genes are given only for firm matches.

j_call: TRBJ1-1; d_call: -; v_call: TRBV2; cdr3_aa: ASTGEVGTEAF
j_call: TRBJ2-7; d_call: -; v_call: TRBV25-1; cdr3_aa: ASSEYGRQKL
j_call: TRBJ2-5; d_call: -; v_call: TRBV9; cdr3_aa: ASSPGFGTQY
j_call: TRBJ2-7; d_call: TRBD2; v_call: TRBV10-2; cdr3_aa: ASRLAGAYEQY
j_call: TRBJ2-7; d_call: -; v_call: TRBV2; cdr3_aa: ASSPQGRGSYEQY
j_call: TRBJ2-3; d_call: TRBD2; v_call: TRBV11-1; cdr3_aa: ASSTLAGGPGDTQY
j_call: TRBJ2-7; d_call: TRBD2; v_call: TRBV5-1; cdr3_aa: ASSLAEAGGAYEQY
j_call: TRBJ2-5; d_call: TRBD1; v_call: TRBV5-1; cdr3_aa: ASHTGTGSETQY
j_call: TRBJ2-7; d_call: -; v_call: TRBV7-6; cdr3_aa: ASSSDAYEQY
j_call: TRBJ1-1; d_call: -; v_call: TRBV19; cdr3_aa: ASSQFEGGEAF
j_call: TRBJ2-3; d_call: TRBD2; v_call: TRBV19; cdr3_aa: ASSPLAGGVTDTQY
j_call: TRBJ2-1; d_call: -; v_call: TRBV13; cdr3_aa: ASENPDYNEQF
j_call: TRBJ1-2; d_call: -; v_call: TRBV4-2; cdr3_aa: ASSQDRNGNYGYT
j_call: TRBJ1-3; d_call: TRBD1; v_call: TRBV2; cdr3_aa: ASSASRDRDFSGNTIY
j_call: TRBJ2-3; d_call: -; v_call: TRBV27; cdr3_aa: ASSLHLRTDTQY
j_call: TRBJ2-5; d_call: -; v_call: TRBV18; cdr3_aa: ASSVLAPVSQETQY
j_call: TRBJ1-2; d_call: -; v_call: TRBV9; cdr3_aa: ASSANGNYGYT